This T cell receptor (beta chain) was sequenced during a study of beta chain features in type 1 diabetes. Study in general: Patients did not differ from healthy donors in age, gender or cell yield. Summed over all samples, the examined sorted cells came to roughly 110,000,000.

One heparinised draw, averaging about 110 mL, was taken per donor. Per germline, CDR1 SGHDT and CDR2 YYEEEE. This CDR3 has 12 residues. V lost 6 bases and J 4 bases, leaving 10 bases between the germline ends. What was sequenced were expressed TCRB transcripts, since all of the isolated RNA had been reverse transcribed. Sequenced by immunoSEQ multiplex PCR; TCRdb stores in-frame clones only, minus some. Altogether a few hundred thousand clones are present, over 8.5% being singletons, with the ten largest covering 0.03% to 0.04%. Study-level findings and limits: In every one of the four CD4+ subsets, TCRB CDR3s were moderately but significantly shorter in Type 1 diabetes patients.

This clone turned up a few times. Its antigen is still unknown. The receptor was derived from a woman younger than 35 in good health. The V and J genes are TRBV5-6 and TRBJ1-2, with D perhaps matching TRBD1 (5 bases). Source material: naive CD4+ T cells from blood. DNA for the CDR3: TGTGCCAGCAATTTGGGGGGCTATGGCTACACCTTC. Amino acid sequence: CASNLGGYGYTF.